The T cell receptor beta chain described here comes from a study of blood T cell repertoires in COVID-19. Clones were read by immunoSEQ multiplex PCR, and TCRdb kept only the in-frame ones, dropping some. This sample yields around 150,000 clones, of which 87% are seen a single time; 3.5% to 4.5% belongs to the top ten. This clone was counted a single time. The specimen sequenced was peripheral blood. The origin of this receptor is a woman aged 60-70 years with active or convalescent COVID-19.

CDR3: CASSQNPTGGSGNTIYF. CDR3 DNA: TGTGCCAGCAGCCAAAACCCGACAGGGGGCTCTGGAAACACCATATATTTT. The V gene is TRBV3-1 (or the pseudogene TRBV3-2), the J gene TRBJ1-3, with 9 bases matching TRBD1. Germline values: CDR1 LGHDT, CDR2 YNNKEL (reference sequence). The CDR3 runs 17 residues. V shed 2 bases and J 0 bases; nucleotides not matched to a gene: 5.